These T cell receptor beta chains were read from a single sample in a study of cytomegalovirus exposure and HLA in healthy donors. Assay: immunoSEQ multiplex PCR; the TCRdb copy retains only in-frame clones and omits some. Among approximately 140,000 clones listed, around three quarters were seen once. Material for sequencing was PBMCs. The receptors stem from a woman aged 45-65 years in good health and CMV-seronegative. CDR3s include the opening cysteine and the closing phenylalanine or tryptophan. Each record gives: D gene, V gene, J gene, clone size, CDR3 protein, CDR3 DNA. A D gene is named only where the DNA matches it firmly. Only part of the rows carry a size: once, few, many, or a class if the clone is expanded.

D: TRBD1; V: TRBV5-4; J: TRBJ2-7; size: .; CDR3: CASSNGQGRYEQYF; DNA: TGTGCCAGCAGCAACGGACAGGGAAGATACGAGCAGTACTTC
D: TRBD2; V: TRBV7-9; J: TRBJ2-3; size: once; CDR3: CASSPGVLAGDTQYF; DNA: TGTGCCAGCAGCCCCGGAGTACTAGCGGGAGATACGCAGTATTTT
D: .; V: TRBV25-1; J: TRBJ2-1; size: once; CDR3: CASSEPGSPYNEQFF; DNA: TGTGCCAGCAGTGAACCGGGATCCCCTTACAATGAGCAGTTCTTC
D: .; V: TRBV29-1; J: TRBJ1-2; size: .; CDR3: CSVVGGEGGYTF; DNA: TGCAGCGTTGTTGGGGGGGAAGGTGGCTACACCTTC
D: .; V: TRBV10-3; J: TRBJ1-4; size: .; CDR3: CAITRAFNEKLFF; DNA: TGTGCCATCACCAGGGCTTTTAATGAAAAACTGTTTTTT
D: .; V: TRBV5-6; J: TRBJ2-7; size: .; CDR3: CASSLDGGYEQYF; DNA: TGTGCCAGCAGCTTGGATGGGGGGTACGAGCAGTACTTC
D: TRBD2; V: TRBV30; J: TRBJ2-7; size: few; CDR3: CAWSVPSGSWSYEQYF; DNA: TGTGCCTGGAGTGTTCCCAGCGGGAGTTGGTCCTACGAGCAGTACTTC
D: .; V: TRBV30; J: TRBJ2-5; size: .; CDR3: CAWRQSGETQYF; DNA: TGTGCCTGGAGGCAGTCGGGGGAGACCCAGTACTTC
D: .; V: TRBV30; J: TRBJ2-5; size: .; CDR3: CAWDTQETQYF; DNA: TGTGCCTGGGACACCCAAGAGACCCAGTACTTC
D: .; V: TRBV7-9; J: TRBJ2-7; size: .; CDR3: CASSLVAPSSYEQYF; DNA: TGTGCCAGCAGCTTAGTAGCGCCTAGCTCCTACGAGCAGTACTTC
D: .; V: TRBV5-1; J: TRBJ2-7; size: few; CDR3: CASSFSSYEQYF; DNA: TGCGCCAGCAGCTTTAGCTCCTACGAGCAGTACTTC
D: .; V: TRBV19; J: TRBJ2-3; size: .; CDR3: CASSIGQGTDTQYF; DNA: TGTGCCAGTAGTATAGGGCAGGGCACAGATACGCAGTATTTT
D: TRBD1; V: TRBV28; J: TRBJ2-3; size: .; CDR3: CASEGTGRSDTQYF; DNA: TGTGCCAGCGAGGGGACAGGGAGATCAGATACGCAGTATTTT
D: .; V: TRBV10-2; J: TRBJ1-5; size: once; CDR3: CASRILNDSQNQPQHF; DNA: TGCGCCAGCAGGATACTCAATGACAGCCAAAATCAGCCCCAGCATTTT
D: TRBD1; V: TRBV5-1; J: TRBJ1-1; size: .; CDR3: CASSLDAGGTEAFF; DNA: TGCGCCAGCAGCTTGGATGCAGGGGGCACTGAAGCTTTCTTT
D: .; V: TRBV7-9; J: TRBJ1-4; size: .; CDR3: CASSPGRSTNEKLFF; DNA: TGTGCCAGCAGCCCCGGGAGGAGCACTAATGAAAAACTGTTTTTT
D: .; V: TRBV5-5; J: TRBJ2-1; size: .; CDR3: CASSLKGGIYGNEQFF; DNA: TGTGCCAGCAGCTTGAAAGGGGGTATCTACGGCAATGAGCAGTTCTTC
D: .; V: TRBV4-3; J: TRBJ1-2; size: .; CDR3: CASRTDTGGDGYPF; DNA: TGCGCCAGCAGGACGGACACGGGAGGAGATGGCTACCCCTTC
D: TRBD2; V: TRBV11-2; J: TRBJ2-5; size: .; CDR3: CASSEGLRETQYF; DNA: TGTGCCAGCAGCGAGGGACTAAGAGAGACCCAGTACTTC
D: TRBD2; V: TRBV5-4; J: TRBJ2-7; size: .; CDR3: CASSPELAALDEQYF; DNA: TGTGCCAGCAGCCCCGAACTAGCGGCACTGGACGAGCAGTACTTC
D: TRBD1; V: TRBV5-1; J: TRBJ2-3; size: .; CDR3: CASSLEQGAWDTQYF; DNA: TGCGCCAGCAGCTTGGAACAGGGGGCCTGGGATACGCAGTATTTT
D: .; V: TRBV18; J: TRBJ1-4; size: .; CDR3: CASSPGVTGEKLFF; DNA: TGTGCCAGCTCACCAGGAGTGACGGGGGAAAAACTGTTTTTT
D: .; V: TRBV6-8; J: TRBJ1-3; size: .; CDR3: CASIYGGGEVPGNTIYF; DNA: TGTGCCAGCATCTACGGGGGGGGAGAAGTTCCCGGAAACACCATATATTTT
D: .; V: TRBV7-7; J: TRBJ2-6; size: .; CDR3: CASSPVSGANVLTF; DNA: TGTGCTAGCAGTCCAGTGTCTGGGGCCAACGTCCTGACTTTC
D: .; V: TRBV5-1; J: TRBJ2-7; size: .; CDR3: CASSLAFGLSPVEQYF; DNA: TGCGCCAGCAGCTTGGCGTTCGGACTCTCGCCGGTCGAGCAGTACTTC
D: TRBD2; V: TRBV7-6; J: TRBJ2-7; size: .; CDR3: CASSLGAGTRSEQYF; DNA: TGTGCCAGCAGCTTAGGAGCGGGAACCCGGTCCGAGCAGTACTTC
D: TRBD2; V: TRBV5-4; J: TRBJ2-1; size: .; CDR3: CASSPGGLAGNEQFF; DNA: TGTGCCAGCAGCCCCGGGGGACTAGCGGGGAATGAGCAGTTCTTC
D: TRBD1; V: TRBV19; J: TRBJ1-1; size: many; CDR3: CASSKGQRPNTEAFF; DNA: TGTGCCAGTAGTAAGGGACAGCGACCGAACACTGAAGCTTTCTTT
D: .; V: TRBV6-5; J: TRBJ1-3; size: .; CDR3: CASSYAQGHGGNTIYF; DNA: TGTGCCAGCAGTTACGCACAGGGTCACGGAGGAAACACCATATATTTT
D: .; V: TRBV7-9; J: TRBJ2-3; size: .; CDR3: CASSSTASSTDTQYF; DNA: TGTGCCAGCAGCTCGACAGCCTCTAGCACAGATACGCAGTATTTT
D: .; V: TRBV6-5; J: TRBJ1-2; size: once; CDR3: CASRQGGLGYTF; DNA: TGTGCCAGCAGACAGGGCGGGTTGGGCTACACCTTC
D: TRBD1; V: TRBV29-1; J: TRBJ1-4; size: .; CDR3: CSVVGETGGLEKLFF; DNA: TGCAGCGTTGTAGGGGAGACAGGGGGCCTGGAAAAACTGTTTTTT
D: TRBD1; V: TRBV7-9; J: TRBJ2-2; size: few; CDR3: CASSPKDRGYTGELFF; DNA: TGTGCCAGCAGCCCGAAGGACAGGGGATATACCGGGGAGCTGTTTTTT
D: .; V: TRBV7-6; J: TRBJ2-1; size: .; CDR3: CASSLVGESYNEQFF; DNA: TGTGCCAGCAGCTTAGTAGGGGAATCCTACAATGAGCAGTTCTTC
D: TRBD2; V: TRBV6-1; J: TRBJ2-1; size: .; CDR3: CASSDRTSGWLAEQFF; DNA: TGTGCCAGCAGTGATCGGACTAGCGGGTGGCTTGCTGAGCAGTTCTTC
D: TRBD1; V: TRBV5-6; J: TRBJ2-5; size: .; CDR3: CASSLAGQGEETQYF; DNA: TGTGCCAGCAGCTTGGCGGGACAGGGGGAAGAGACCCAGTACTTC
D: .; V: TRBV6-5; J: TRBJ2-3; size: once; CDR3: CASSYSHTLEAYF; DNA: TGTGCCAGCAGTTACTCCCACACACTAGAGGCGTATTTT
D: .; V: TRBV11-3; J: TRBJ2-1; size: once; CDR3: CASSLGGSSYNEQFF; DNA: TGTGCCAGCAGCTTAGGAGGGAGCTCCTACAATGAGCAGTTCTTC
D: .; V: TRBV5-1; J: TRBJ2-7; size: .; CDR3: CASSLGAGGTLSYEQYF; DNA: TGCGCCAGCAGCTTGGGGGCAGGGGGGACCCTCTCCTACGAGCAGTACTTC
D: .; V: TRBV9; J: TRBJ1-1; size: .; CDR3: CASSVSDRHTEAFF; DNA: TGTGCCAGCAGCGTATCTGACAGACACACTGAAGCTTTCTTT
D: .; V: TRBV28; J: TRBJ1-1; size: .; CDR3: CASNFRKDTEAFF; DNA: TGTGCCAGCAACTTCAGGAAGGACACTGAAGCTTTCTTT
D: TRBD1; V: TRBV19; J: TRBJ2-7; size: .; CDR3: CASSARGQESYEQYF; DNA: TGTGCCAGTAGTGCCCGCGGACAGGAGTCCTACGAGCAGTACTTC
D: .; V: TRBV19; J: TRBJ1-2; size: few; CDR3: CASSMLTVAGGYTF; DNA: TGTGCCAGTAGTATGTTAACAGTCGCCGGAGGCTACACCTTC
D: TRBD2; V: TRBV7-2; J: TRBJ2-1; size: .; CDR3: CAGSLNPSGRASEQFF; DNA: TGTGCCGGCAGCTTAAACCCTAGCGGGAGGGCCAGTGAGCAGTTCTTC
D: TRBD2; V: TRBV10-3; J: TRBJ2-1; size: once; CDR3: CAIRGLASDNEQFF; DNA: TGTGCCATCAGGGGACTAGCGAGCGACAATGAGCAGTTCTTC
D: TRBD2; V: TRBV7-3; J: TRBJ2-5; size: .; CDR3: CASSSRLAGGEQTQYF; DNA: TGTGCCAGCAGCTCGAGACTAGCGGGAGGGGAACAGACCCAGTACTTC
D: .; V: TRBV5-6; J: TRBJ2-7; size: once; CDR3: CASSFAGEQYF; DNA: TGTGCCAGCAGCTTCGCAGGCGAGCAGTACTTC